The 32 T cell receptor beta chains given below trace back to one sample, sequenced in a study of blood T cells in healthy people across ages. The authors ran a second PCR of about 7 to 12 cycles using a sample-barcoded 5' primer and a J-beta primer mix. TCRdb re-called the 5' RACE reads with MiXCR, one entry per CDR3 protein. The top ten clones hold about 23% of a sample with 1.8 million or so distinct CDR3 sequences, roughly 43% of them seen once. Material: blood. All receptors come from a human donor in good health.

The rearrangement uses TRBV7-9 and TRBJ2-3; TRBD2 aligns across 10 bases. This CDR3 has 16 amino acids. J gave up 6 bases and V 4 bases, and 10 bases lay outside the gene matches. CDR1 is SEHNR, CDR2 FQNEAQ, per germline (reference sequence). Here the CDR3 reads CASSSQSSGGYDTQYF. Written as DNA, the CDR3 is TGTGCCAGCAGCTCTCAGTCTAGCGGGGGATACGATACGCAGTATTTT.

The rearrangement links TRBV5-6 to TRBJ1-2, with D maybe TRBD1 (5 bases). The V end lost 3 bases, the J end lost 8 bases, and 14 bases lay between the germline ends. Looked up from germline, CDR1 is SGHDT and CDR2 is YYEEEE. The CDR3 has 13 residues. CDR3 region: CASSSSGLGGYTF. CDR3 bases: TGTGCCAGCAGCTCCTCAGGGTTGGGCGGCTACACCTTC.

The chain combines TRBV6-5 with TRBJ1-1; TRBD1 is a possible D gene (5 bases). V lost 4 bases and J 7 bases, leaving 10 bases between the germline ends. Germline values: CDR1 MNHEY, CDR2 SVGAGI. This CDR3 has 12 residues. CDR3 loop: CASSWDGDEAFF. The CDR3, as DNA: TGTGCCAGCAGTTGGGACGGAGATGAAGCTTTCTTT.

The rearrangement links TRBV3-1 to TRBJ2-4; 7 bases are shared with TRBD1. V lost 3 bases, J lost 13 bases, and 9 bases stayed unmatched. Germline CDR1 reads LGHDT; CDR2 reads YNNKEL (reference sequence). The CDR3 extends over 13 amino acids. CDR3 protein: CASSHVGTDKQYF. Written as DNA, the CDR3 is TGTGCCAGCAGCCATGTGGGGACAGACAAGCAGTACTTC.

This clonotype was found a few times. The chain employs TRBV6-5 and TRBJ2-3; a weak D match, TRBD2 (6 bases). Trimming left V 5 bases short and J 11 bases short, with 17 bases between. Per the germline V gene, CDR1 is MNHEY and CDR2 is SVGAGI. There are 13 residues in the CDR3. The CDR3: CASSPGLTGGQYF. CDR3 in DNA: TGTGCCAGCAGTCCCGGGCTGACCGGGGGGCAGTATTTT.

This clonotype has only a few counts. The V gene is TRBV7-2, the J gene TRBJ2-1, with 8 bases fitting TRBD2. With 5 bases clipped from V and 6 bases from J, the junction kept 6 bases outside the gene matches. This CDR3 has 14 residues. Looked up from germline, CDR1 is SGHTA and CDR2 is FQGNSA. CDR3 in DNA: TGTGCCAGCAGCGTCGTGGGGACTAGCAATGAGCAGTTCTTC. Residues: CASSVVGTSNEQFF.

This clonotype has just a few counts. The rearrangement uses TRBV20-1 and TRBJ2-1; 14 bases agree with TRBD2. This CDR3 has 15 amino acids. Germline V gene sequence: CDR1 DFQATT, CDR2 SNEGSKA (reference sequence). V shed 2 bases and J 7 bases; nucleotides not matched to a gene: 4. CDR3 sequence: CSARTTSGGANEQFF. CDR3 nucleotide sequence: TGCAGTGCTAGAACGACTAGCGGGGGGGCAAATGAGCAGTTCTTC.

This clonotype occurred a few times. This sequence joins TRBV15 and TRBJ2-7; 9 bases align to TRBD1. V dropped 3 bases and J dropped 3; count of bases not matched to a gene: 9. The CDR3 totals 16 residues. Germline loops: CDR1 LNHNV, CDR2 YYDKDF (reference sequence). CDR3 residues: CATSSGVGDRVYEQYF. The CDR3 DNA follows: TGTGCCACCAGCAGTGGGGTGGGGGACAGGGTCTACGAGCAGTACTTC.

This clonotype was counted between two and nine times. The chain carries TRBV29-1 and TRBJ1-1; the D is unclear. Germline CDR1 SQVTM, CDR2 ANQGSEA. Trimming took off 2 bases at V and 7 bases at J, with 8 bases between the two ends. The CDR3 sequence is 11 residues long. The CDR3 sequence is CSVETGSEAFF. The CDR3 nucleotides are TGCAGCGTTGAAACTGGGAGTGAAGCTTTCTTT.

The rearrangement links TRBV29-1 to TRBJ1-1, with TRBD1 identical over 7 bases. The CDR3 spans 12 residues. Per the germline V gene, CDR1 is SQVTM and CDR2 is ANQGSEA. The V and J ends lost 7 bases and 7 bases, in that order; junction bases with no gene match: 9. CDR3 sequence reads: CSALTGLDEAFF. As DNA, the CDR3 is TGCAGCGCATTGACAGGGTTGGATGAAGCTTTCTTT.

This clonotype was seen a handful of times. This rearrangement joins TRBV12-3 or TRBV12-4 to TRBJ2-1; 10 bases match TRBD2. The CDR3 sequence is 15 residues long. The ends lost 3 bases at V and 7 bases at J; junction bases unmatched: 6. CDR3 in DNA: TGTGCCAGCAGTTTTACTAGCGGGGCTGGTAATGAGCAGTTCTTC. Translated: CASSFTSGAGNEQFF.

This clonotype appeared a few times. The chain recombines TRBV20-1 with TRBJ2-1; D remains unclear. The CDR3 runs to 16 residues. CDR1 and CDR2 from the germline V gene are DFQATT and SNEGSKA (reference sequence). Trimming removed 3 bases from V and 3 bases from J, with 18 bases in between. CDR3 nucleotide sequence: TGCAGTGCTAGGCTACCCAGCGCCACACTCTACAATGAGCAGTTCTTC. Translating it yields CSARLPSATLYNEQFF.

This rearrangement joins TRBV10-3 to TRBJ2-1, with a weak D call TRBD2 (6 bases). Per germline, CDR1 ENHRY and CDR2 SYGVKD. CDR3 length: 13 amino acids. The ends were cut back, 8 bases at V and 6 bases at J, with 14 bases in the middle. CDR3 amino acids: CAILLRDSNEQFF. CDR3 DNA sequence: TGTGCCATCCTCTTGCGGGATAGCAATGAGCAGTTCTTC.

This clonotype was seen only a few times. V is TRBV7-2 and J is TRBJ2-1, with D perhaps TRBD2 (5 bases). CDR3 length: 13 amino acids. V shed 5 bases and J shed 10 bases, with 15 bases lying between them. Germline values: CDR1 SGHTA, CDR2 FQGNSA. The DNA for the CDR3 is TGTGCCAGCAGCCCCCCCCCGGGGTACGAGCAGTTCTTC. Translation gives CASSPPPGYEQFF.

This clonotype has just a few counts. This sequence joins TRBV28 and TRBJ2-5; 10 bases match TRBD1. The length of the CDR3 is 19 residues. The V gene's germline CDR1 is MDHEN and CDR2 SYDVKM. V lost 6 bases to trimming and J lost 5 bases; unmatched junction nucleotides: 21. As DNA, the CDR3 is TGTGCCAGCAGAATCGCCCCCTCGACGACAGGGGGCATTGGGGAGACCCAGTACTTC. Its protein product is CASRIAPSTTGGIGETQYF.

CDR3 DNA: TGTGCCAGCAGCGATGCTCGGGGGCAGGTTACGCAGTATTTT. Its translation is CASSDARGQVTQYF. The gene calls are TRBV6-2 or TRBV6-3 and TRBJ2-3, with D possibly called TRBD1 or TRBD2 (6 bases each). V lost 6 bases to trimming and J lost 8 bases, with 18 bases between them. This CDR3 contains 14 residues. CDR1 and CDR2 from the germline V gene are MNHEY and SVGEGT.

V usage is TRBV4-3 and J usage is TRBJ2-7; D not certain. V lost 1 base and J lost 0, with 13 bases in between. The CDR3 totals 16 residues. CDR1 LGHNA and CDR2 YSLEER come from the germline V gene. CDR3 residues: CASSQVFPETSYEQYF. CDR3 nucleotide sequence: TGCGCCAGCAGCCAAGTTTTCCCGGAAACCTCCTACGAGCAGTACTTC.

V is TRBV29-1 and J is TRBJ1-2; possible D gene TRBD1, 5 bases. CDR3 size: 15 residues. CDR1 and CDR2 (germline): SQVTM, ANQGSEA. V was clipped by 4 bases and J by 2 bases, with 17 bases between them. CDR3: CSVGEGGGENYGYTF. CDR3 in DNA: TGCAGCGTTGGAGAAGGTGGAGGGGAAAACTATGGCTACACCTTC.

As for this clonotype: At one end the junction does not follow the germline gene, possibly because of a read error. This chain connects TRBV7-3 to TRBJ2-1; 16 bases match TRBD2. CDR3 length equals 20 residues. CDR1 is SGHTA, CDR2 FQGTGA, per germline. In DNA, the CDR3 is TGTGTCAGCAGCCCTACCTGGGGACTAGCGGGGGGGGAGTGGTACAATGAGCAGTTCTTC. This translates into CVSSPTWGLAGGEWYNEQFF.

This clonotype has just one count. V is TRBV5-1 and J is TRBJ2-2, with no clear D. The CDR3 spans 13 residues. V was shortened by 1 base and J by 5 bases, with 6 bases between the two germline ends. Germline CDR1 and CDR2: SGHRS and YFSETQ. The DNA of the CDR3 is TGCGCCAGCAGCTTGCGGCAAACCGGGGAGCTGTTTTTT. This encodes CASSLRQTGELFF.

This clonotype was seen a few times. The V and J genes are TRBV6-1 and TRBJ2-7; D gene ambiguous. Germline CDR1 is MNHNS and CDR2 is SASEGT. Trimming shortened V by 5 bases and J by 1 base, and 15 bases separated the two germline ends. The CDR3 totals 15 residues. The CDR3 spells CASSPARFGSYEQYF. In nucleotides, the CDR3 is TGTGCCAGCAGTCCCGCCCGGTTCGGATCCTACGAGCAGTACTTC.

Many counts were recorded for this clonotype. The V call is TRBV4-2, the J call TRBJ2-7; D not certain. CDR3 length equals 12 residues. CDR1 is LGHNA, CDR2 YNFKEQ, per germline. Between the trimmed V and J ends, which lost 1 base and 5 bases, there was a span of 6 bases. CDR3 sequence: CASSQVGDEQYF. The CDR3 coding sequence is TGTGCCAGCAGCCAAGTTGGGGACGAGCAGTACTTC.

This clonotype was recorded at least ten times. The chain links TRBV2 to TRBJ2-1; D perhaps matches TRBD2 (5 bases). V was clipped by 6 bases and J by 2 bases, with 11 bases between them. The CDR3 is made up of 14 amino acids. Germline CDR1 reads SNHLY; CDR2 reads FYNNEI. CDR3 nucleotides: TGTGCCAGCAGGGACTGGACCACCTACAATGAGCAGTTCTTC. Translating it yields CASRDWTTYNEQFF.

The chain is built from TRBV7-2 and TRBJ2-1; TRBD1 matches 8 bases. CDR3 size: 14 residues. Germline V lookup: CDR1 SGHTA, CDR2 FQGNSA. V was pared by 5 bases and J by 9 bases, with 9 bases of the junction left unmatched. The CDR3 DNA sequence: TGTGCCAGCAGCCCCAGGACAGGGTTGACTGAGCAGTTCTTC. Translated: CASSPRTGLTEQFF.

The chain couples TRBV20-1 to TRBJ1-1, with unresolved D. Trimming pared 3 bases from V and 5 bases from J, leaving 16 bases between. CDR3 length: 14 amino acids. Germline V gene lookup returns CDR1 DFQATT and CDR2 SNEGSKA (reference sequence). This CDR3 is CSARKVEQRTEAFF. CDR3 DNA sequence: TGCAGTGCTAGGAAGGTCGAACAGAGGACTGAAGCTTTCTTT.

This clonotype was seen more than once but under ten times. The V gene is TRBV7-9, the J gene TRBJ1-1; TRBD1 matches at 8 bases. Germline V lookup: CDR1 SEHNR, CDR2 FQNEAQ (reference sequence). The CDR3 runs 15 residues. Trimming took 3 bases from V and 2 from J; bases not matched to a gene: 5. The CDR3 reads CASSFAQGANTEAFF. DNA for the CDR3: TGTGCCAGCAGCTTTGCCCAGGGGGCTAACACTGAAGCTTTCTTT.

The chain recombines TRBV7-9 with TRBJ1-1, with D hard to call. This CDR3 spans 14 amino acids. The germline V gene has CDR1 SEHNR and CDR2 FQNEAQ (reference sequence). The V and J ends lost 6 bases and 1 base respectively, with 12 bases between them. The CDR3 region is CASRIIPQNTEAFF. CDR3 nucleotides: TGTGCCAGCAGGATAATTCCACAGAACACTGAAGCTTTCTTT.

The chain is built from TRBV12-3 or TRBV12-4 and TRBJ1-2; D possibly corresponds to TRBD1 (5 bases). This CDR3 spans 15 amino acids. The germline V and J ends were trimmed by 5 bases and 1 base, with 14 bases remaining between them. CDR3 protein: CASSHDRYFNYGYTF. The CDR3 nucleotides are TGTGCCAGCAGTCATGACAGATACTTTAACTATGGCTACACCTTC.

The chain links TRBV6-2 or TRBV6-3 to TRBJ2-3; TRBD2 matches 10 bases. The V segment lost 6 bases and the J segment 10 bases; nucleotides outside the gene matches: 7. Germline V lookup: CDR1 MNHEY, CDR2 SVGEGT. This CDR3 has 13 residues. The CDR3 nucleotides are TGTGCCAGCAGCTCGAGACTAGCGGGTGCGCAGTATTTT. The encoded protein is CASSSRLAGAQYF.

V is TRBV29-1 and J is TRBJ1-3, with D unresolved. Per germline, CDR1 SQVTM and CDR2 ANQGSEA. The CDR3 has 13 amino acids. Trimming pared 5 bases from V and 4 bases from J, leaving 12 bases between. CDR3 loop: CSVCVSAGNTIYF. The CDR3, as DNA: TGCAGCGTTTGTGTTTCCGCAGGAAACACCATATATTTT.

This rearrangement joins TRBV5-1 to TRBJ1-5; D ambiguous. The length of the CDR3 is 15 residues. V was trimmed by 0 bases and J by 5 bases, leaving 12 bases between them. The germline gives CDR1 SGHRS, CDR2 YFSETQ. The DNA for the CDR3 is TGCGCCAGCAGCTTGGGGTATGGGGAAGATCAGCCCCAGCATTTT. Amino acids: CASSLGYGEDQPQHF.

This clonotype was picked up many times. V is TRBV7-6 and J is TRBJ2-7; unclear D gene. Germline CDR1 SGHVS, CDR2 FNYEAQ. V shed 3 bases and J shed 3 bases, with 9 bases lying between them. The CDR3 covers 13 residues. The CDR3 DNA reads as TGTGCCAGCAGCTTCCAGGAGAGCTACGAGCAGTACTTC. Its protein is CASSFQESYEQYF.